What follows is one T cell receptor beta chain and its context. The antigen is not known. This sample is drawn from a study of vaccination effects on CD4 cells after COVID-19. When ten to eleven days of culture had elapsed, CD4+ T cells were isolated. This person caught SARS-CoV-2 sometime from March to December 2020, and PCR testing confirmed the infection. BNT162b2 vaccine or mRNA-1273 vaccine was given to participants in two doses. Repertoires were generated with immunoSEQ multiplex PCR, while TCRdb's copy carries only in-frame clones and drops some. Found here are around 50,000 clones, over 60% of them singletons; the top ten hold under 5.5%. The CDR3 extends over 17 amino acids. Germline lookup yields CDR1 ENHRY and CDR2 SYGVKD. V was pared by 0 bases and J by 0 bases, with 2 bases of the junction left unmatched.

V is TRBV10-3 and J is TRBJ2-5; TRBD2 agrees at 12 bases. The sequences come from CD4+ T cells from PBMCs cultured without peptide, collected after COVID-19 vaccination. This TCR was recovered from a human donor who had a prior SARS-CoV-2 infection. In DNA form, the CDR3 reads TGTGCCATCAGTGAGTCGCTAGCGGGGGGGTACCAAGAGACCCAGTACTTC. This encodes CAISESLAGGYQETQYF.